These 3 T cell receptor beta chains came from one sample sequenced in a study of post-analysis software for immune sequencing data. The antigens these receptors bind are not known. TCR beta libraries were prepared from cDNA with unique molecular identifiers. TCRdb redid the calling of the PCR reads with MiXCR, one entry per CDR3 protein. This table has approximately 630,000 distinct CDR3 sequences, approximately 60% appearing once. Findings and limits, study-wide: There were five TRBV segments more frequent in patients than controls, and TRBV5-6, TRBV5-1 and TRBV20-1 were among them.

The sample comprised blood. Every receptor here comes from a girl aged 2 to 9 with multiple sclerosis.

This clonotype was counted between two and nine times. This sequence joins TRBV7-9 and TRBJ2-4; no clear D. This CDR3 has 14 residues. CDR1 is SEHNR, CDR2 FQNEAQ, per germline (reference sequence). The V end lost 5 bases, the J end lost 6 bases, and 14 bases lay between the germline ends. CDR3 sequence: CASSPRRAPNIQYF. DNA of the CDR3: TGTGCCAGCAGCCCACGACGGGCACCAAACATTCAGTACTTC.

This clonotype came up a few times. The rearrangement joins TRBV7-9 to TRBJ2-1; no definite D call. CDR1 is SEHNR, CDR2 FQNEAQ, per germline (reference sequence). Trimming removed 5 bases at V and 10 bases at J, with 9 bases between. The CDR3 has 11 residues. The CDR3 DNA follows: TGTGCCAGCAGCGAGGCACCCGAGCAGTTCTTC. Its protein product is CASSEAPEQFF.

The rearrangement uses TRBV9 and TRBJ2-4; no firm D call. Between the trimmed V and J ends, which lost 0 bases and 8 bases, there was a span of 9 bases. Per germline, CDR1 SGDLS and CDR2 YYNGEE. CDR3 size: 13 residues. CDR3 DNA sequence: TGTGCCAGCAGCGTAGGAGGCTCGGACATTCAGTACTTC. This translates into CASSVGGSDIQYF.